These T cell receptor beta chains were read from a single sample in a study of blood T cell repertoires in COVID-19. Produced via immunoSEQ multiplex PCR; TCRdb's table is partial and in-frame only. The table records approximately 440,000 clones, 90% of them present only once. Sequences were obtained from PBMCs or T cells enriched from blood (not recorded which). The receptor set was obtained from a man aged 18 to 29 who had recovered from COVID-19. Each CDR3 is given with its conserved first and last residue. The D gene is left open where the match is weak. Clone size, where shown, is once, few, many, or a class for clones that have expanded.

clone_size j_call v_call d_call cdr3_nt cdr3_aa
once TRBJ2-3 TRBV5-1 TRBD2 TGCGCCAGCAGCTCGGACGGACTAGCGGGATCAGATACGCAGTATTTT CASSSDGLAGSDTQYF
NA TRBJ1-2 TRBV4-1 TRBD1 TGCGCCAGCAGCCAAGATATGGTGACAGGGAATAACTATGGCTACACCTTC CASSQDMVTGNNYGYTF
NA TRBJ1-1 TRBV3-1/TRBV3-2 NA TGTGCCAGCAGCCTCACAGGAGAGACTGAAGCTTTCTTT CASSLTGETEAFF
NA TRBJ1-2 TRBV25-1 NA TGTGCCAGCAGTGAATATAAGGGAGTGCCTGGGGGCTACACCTTC CASSEYKGVPGGYTF
NA TRBJ2-1 TRBV10-1 NA TGCGCCAGCAACGGGGGTTCGGAGCAGTTCTTC CASNGGSEQFF
once TRBJ2-7 TRBV30 TRBD1 TGTGCCTGGACCCTAGGGACAGGGGCTCGATCGGAGCAGTACTTC CAWTLGTGARSEQYF
NA TRBJ2-1 TRBV15 NA TGTGCCACCAGCAGAGCACGGGGCTGGGGGGATGAGCAGTTCTTC CATSRARGWGDEQFF
few TRBJ1-1 TRBV9 NA TGTGCCAGCAGCGTAGTATCGTGGCAGGATTCGGAAGCTTTCTTT CASSVVSWQDSEAFF
NA TRBJ2-7 TRBV27 NA TGTGCCAGCAGCCCTAGTCGGGACACCTACGAGCAGTACTTC CASSPSRDTYEQYF
NA TRBJ2-5 TRBV18 NA TGTGCCAGCTCACCCAGGGATCTGGAGACCCAGTACTTC CASSPRDLETQYF
NA TRBJ2-7 TRBV10-2 NA TGCGCCAGCAGTCCCACAGGCCTCTCCTACGAGCAGTACTTC CASSPTGLSYEQYF
NA TRBJ1-2 TRBV19 NA TGTGCCAGTACCTTCGTGGCAGGGCATGAGATACTCTATGGCTACACCTTC CASTFVAGHEILYGYTF
NA TRBJ2-2 TRBV7-9 NA TGTGCCAGCAGCCTCCAGGACGCGGGTAACACCGGGGAGCTGTTTTTT CASSLQDAGNTGELFF
NA TRBJ1-2 TRBV10-3 TRBD1 TGTGCCATCAGTGAGTCTGCCGGGACAGGGGATGGCTACACCTTC CAISESAGTGDGYTF
once TRBJ1-5 TRBV6-5 NA TGTGCCAGCATCTTCCGCGAGAATGGCAATCAGCCCCAGCATTTT CASIFRENGNQPQHF
NA TRBJ1-2 TRBV4-1 NA TGCGCCAGCAGCCAAGTAGGACTCCGGAATAGGGGCTACACCTTC CASSQVGLRNRGYTF